This record concerns one T cell receptor beta chain sequence. Which antigen it targets is not known. The input lacks base qualities; no much larger clone sits a single base away. This sample is part of a study of T-cell reconstitution after alpha-beta-depleted transplantation in children (dated by TCRdb to about 2016). Regarding the complete study: Using TCR repertoire profiling, the study quantitatively followed how T-cell immune reconstitution unfolded in children after TCRalphabeta/CD19-depleted allogeneic hematopoietic cell transplantation.

Counted from cysteine to phenylalanine, this CDR3 has 15 amino acids. Only the CDR3 portion is preserved as DNA: 45 bases, with reading frame beginning at the first base. V is shortened by 1 base, J by 4 bases, and the region joining them spans 11 bases. The protocol used for the library was PCR. TCRdb lists the instrument as Illumina HiSeq 2500. TCR library preparation used molecular barcoding, with unique molecular identifiers applied to normalize quantification of the TCRbeta repertoire. TCRdb redid the processing of the public reads, applying fastp at Q25 and MiXCR, and retained in-frame beta chains. Duplicate CDR3 protein sequences are folded into a single record with the most common DNA and genes. For this sample the table gives roughly 200,000 distinct CDR3 sequences, of which about 9.2% were detected only once. The top ten constitute around 6% of the sample.

The source of this sequence is a human donor who donated a stem cell graft to a child with acute lymphoblastic leukemia. The rearranged chain carries TRBV12-3 or TRBV12-4 and TRBJ2-1, and TRBD1 may be the D gene, going by 6 matching bases. This sample comprised PBMCs from the stem cell graft donor, obtained from the stem cell graft. CDR3 region: CASSLDGTNYNEQFF. The DNA reads TGTGCCAGCAGTTTAGACGGGACAAATTACAATGAGCAGTTCTTC.